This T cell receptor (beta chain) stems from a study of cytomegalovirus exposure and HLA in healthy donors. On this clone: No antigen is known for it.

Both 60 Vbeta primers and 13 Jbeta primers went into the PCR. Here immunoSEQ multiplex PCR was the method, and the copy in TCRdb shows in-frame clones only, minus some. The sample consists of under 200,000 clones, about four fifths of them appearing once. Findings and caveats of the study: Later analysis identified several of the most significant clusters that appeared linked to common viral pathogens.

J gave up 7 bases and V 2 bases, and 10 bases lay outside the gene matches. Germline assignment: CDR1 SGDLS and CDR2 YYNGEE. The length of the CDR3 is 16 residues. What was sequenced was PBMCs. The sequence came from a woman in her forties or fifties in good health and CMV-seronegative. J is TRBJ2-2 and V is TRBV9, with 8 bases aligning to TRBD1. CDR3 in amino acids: CASSVAGQGAGGELFF. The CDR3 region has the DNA TGTGCCAGCAGCGTGGCCGGACAGGGCGCGGGCGGGGAGCTGTTTTTT.